The 23 T cell receptor beta chains presented below share a single source sample, sequenced in a study of ipilimumab plus nivolumab after autologous stem cell transplantation. Sequenced by immunoSEQ multiplex PCR; TCRdb stores in-frame clones only, minus some. This sample has under 15,000 clones, with 69% found just once. This specimen consisted of PBMCs, obtained in a trial of ipilimumab plus nivolumab as post-transplant consolidation. These receptors all come from a male donor with diffuse large B-cell lymphoma.

This clone occurred once. The chain links TRBV7-6 to TRBJ2-7; 8 bases map to TRBD2. Germline CDR1 is SGHVS and CDR2 is FNYEAQ. The CDR3 sequence is 14 residues long. The ends lost 3 bases at V and 4 bases at J; junction bases unmatched: 5. DNA of the CDR3: TGTGCCAGCAGCTTTTCAAGCGGGGGATACGAGCAGTACTTC. Translated, it gives CASSFSSGGYEQYF.

In regard to this clone: This CDR3 fails to terminate in the conserved phenylalanine or tryptophan, so it likely reflects a read error. V usage is TRBV10-3 and J usage is TRBJ1-2; D is possibly TRBD1 (5 bases). Per germline, CDR1 ENHRY and CDR2 SYGVKD. V dropped 10 bases and J dropped 0 bases, with 9 bases sitting between them. The CDR3 runs to 12 residues. CDR3 bases: TGTGCCACGGGGCTATCTAACTATGGCTACACCTCC. It encodes CATGLSNYGYTS.

This chain joins TRBV2 and TRBJ1-5; no definite D call. The CDR3 runs 16 residues. V shed 0 bases and J shed 2 bases, with 11 bases lying between them. Germline loops: CDR1 SNHLY, CDR2 FYNNEI. The CDR3 DNA follows: TGTGCCAGCAGTGAAGCAAGCGGGGTTCGCAATCAGCCCCAGCATTTT. It translates to CASSEASGVRNQPQHF. The full variable domain, rest sourced from reference TRBV2 and TRBJ1-5, is EPEVTQTPSHQVTQMGQEVILRCVPISNHLYFYWYRQILGQKVEFLVSFYNNEISEKSEIFDDQFSVERPDGSNFTLKIRSTKLEDSAMYFCASSEASGVRNQPQHFGDGTRLSIL.

The V and J genes are TRBV11-3 and TRBJ2-7; D gene unclear. The ends were cut back, 1 base at V and 6 bases at J, with 4 bases in the middle. This CDR3 contains 11 residues. Looked up from germline, CDR1 is SGHNT and CDR2 is YENEEA. This chain's CDR3 is CASSLALEQYF. DNA for the CDR3: TGTGCCAGCAGCTTAGCGCTCGAGCAGTACTTC.

The chain links TRBV30 to TRBJ1-2, with D perhaps matching TRBD1 (5 bases). Germline CDR1 GTSNPN, CDR2 SVGIG (reference sequence). This CDR3 comprises 11 residues. V shed 2 bases and J shed 7 bases, with 8 bases lying between them. CDR3 sequence: CAWSTGGGYTF. In DNA, the CDR3 is TGTGCCTGGAGTACAGGCGGTGGCTACACCTTC.

The chain joins TRBV2 to TRBJ2-7; TRBD1 agrees at 12 bases. CDR1 SNHLY and CDR2 FYNNEI come from the germline V gene. Trimming at V came to 4 bases and at J to 7 bases, leaving 8 bases not matched to a gene. The CDR3 consists of 15 residues. Here the CDR3 reads CASSGSGQGAGEQYF. CDR3 nucleotide sequence: TGTGCCAGCAGTGGTTCGGGACAGGGGGCTGGGGAGCAGTACTTC.

This clone was detected a few times. The gene calls are TRBV19 and TRBJ1-1; TRBD1 matches at 7 bases. This CDR3 has 13 residues. V lost 8 bases to trimming and J lost 1 base; unmatched junction nucleotides: 4. From germline, CDR1 is LNHDA and CDR2 SQIVND (reference sequence). The CDR3 coding sequence is TGTGCCAGTGTGGGACAGCAGAACACTGAAGCTTTCTTT. This encodes CASVGQQNTEAFF.

This clone was detected once. This sequence joins TRBV29-1 and TRBJ1-5, with 7 bases lining up with TRBD1. This CDR3 is 13 amino acids long. Germline CDR1 is SQVTM and CDR2 is ANQGSEA. After removal of 4 bases from V and 6 bases from J, the junction contained 6 bases not matched to a gene. The CDR3 is CSVGTGIGQPQHF. Written as DNA, the CDR3 is TGCAGCGTTGGGACAGGTATAGGTCAGCCCCAGCATTTT.

This clone is termed large. The rearrangement links TRBV2 to TRBJ1-6; TRBD1 is a possible D gene (5 bases). Germline V gene lookup returns CDR1 SNHLY and CDR2 FYNNEI. Trimming removed 7 bases at V and 3 bases at J, with 13 bases between. This CDR3 is 15 amino acids long. The CDR3 loop reads CASIRKGVYNSPLHF. CDR3 coding DNA: TGTGCCAGCATTCGAAAAGGGGTCTATAATTCACCCCTCCACTTT.

This clone turned up a few times. The CDR3 reads CASSLGSLWAQPQHF. Here the CDR3 DNA reads TGTGCCAGCAGCTTAGGGTCATTATGGGCTCAGCCCCAGCATTTT. The chain has TRBV7-2 and TRBJ1-5, with D unclear. The CDR3 spans 15 residues. Germline lookup yields CDR1 SGHTA and CDR2 FQGNSA. V was shortened by 1 base and J by 6 bases, with 13 bases between the two germline ends.

CDR3 residues: CASSIKGAGVETQYF. CDR3 nucleotides: TGTGCCAGTAGTATTAAGGGGGCAGGGGTGGAGACCCAGTACTTC. The V and J genes are TRBV19 and TRBJ2-5; TRBD1 matches at 7 bases. The CDR3 consists of 15 residues. Per germline, CDR1 LNHDA and CDR2 SQIVND (reference sequence). Losses at the gene ends were 3 bases for V and 5 bases for J; bases not matched to a gene: 9.

The chain links TRBV4-1 to TRBJ1-5, with D possibly being TRBD1 (6 bases). Between the trimmed V and J ends, which lost 0 bases and 9 bases, there was a span of 15 bases. This CDR3 comprises 15 residues. Germline values: CDR1 MGHRA, CDR2 YSYEKL. The CDR3 DNA is TGCGCCAGCAGCCAAGAGGGGGGGCTTTCACGGCCCCAGCATTTT. Protein sequence: CASSQEGGLSRPQHF.

The rearrangement joins TRBV9 to TRBJ1-1, with D uncertain. In germline, CDR1 is SGDLS, CDR2 YYNGEE. The V gene lost 3 bases and the J gene lost 1 base, with 13 bases spanning the gap. The CDR3 is 15 residues long. CDR3 residues: CASSATDEANTEAFF. The CDR3 DNA is TGTGCCAGCAGCGCCACGGACGAGGCGAACACTGAAGCTTTCTTT.

The chain has TRBV7-9 and TRBJ1-3, with TRBD1 as a possible D gene (5 bases). Germline CDR1 is SEHNR and CDR2 is FQNEAQ (reference sequence). The CDR3 is 18 amino acids. V lost 4 bases, J lost 0 bases, and 19 bases lay in between. CDR3 in amino acids: CASSSVNAGQSSGNTIYF. As DNA, the CDR3 is TGTGCCAGCAGCTCTGTTAACGCGGGGCAAAGCTCTGGAAACACCATATATTTT.

V usage is TRBV11-3 and J usage is TRBJ1-1; D call uncertain. Germline V gives CDR1 SGHNT, CDR2 YENEEA. Trimming left V 5 bases short and J 12 bases short, with 16 bases between. The CDR3 is 12 amino acids. In nucleotides, the CDR3 is TGTGCCAGCAGCCTGGGGATAGGGAGGACTTTCTTT. It codes for CASSLGIGRTFF.

Only a few counts were recorded for this clone. This chain connects TRBV7-2 to TRBJ1-2, with D hard to call. CDR1 and CDR2 (germline): SGHTA, FQGNSA. The CDR3 spans 14 residues. The V and J ends lost 1 base and 8 bases respectively, with 14 bases between them. The CDR3 DNA is TGTGCCAGCAGCTTAGGGACGGATATGAGGGGCTACACCTTC. Residues: CASSLGTDMRGYTF.

This clone has just a few counts. The gene calls are TRBV19 and TRBJ2-7, with D unresolved. The CDR3 covers 14 residues. The V and J ends lost 3 bases and 0 bases respectively, with 9 bases between them. Germline V gives CDR1 LNHDA, CDR2 SQIVND (reference sequence). In DNA form, the CDR3 reads TGTGCCAGTAGTATTTGGGATTCCTCCTACGAGCAGTACTTC. Amino acid sequence: CASSIWDSSYEQYF.

This chain links TRBV30 with TRBJ1-2; D gene ambiguous. The V gene lost 4 bases and the J gene lost 5 bases, with 11 bases spanning the gap. CDR3 length equals 12 residues. Germline CDR1 reads GTSNPN; CDR2 reads SVGIG (reference sequence). The CDR3 DNA is TGTGCCTGGATACGGACGGCTTATGGCTACACCTTC. Its translation: CAWIRTAYGYTF.

This clone was picked up a small number of times. V is TRBV5-1 and J is TRBJ2-7, with 7 nucleotides matching TRBD2. This CDR3 spans 14 amino acids. Germline V lookup: CDR1 SGHRS, CDR2 YFSETQ. With V trimmed by 3 bases and J by 6 bases, 9 bases remained unmatched. CDR3: CASSSSLREGEQYF. CDR3 bases: TGCGCCAGCAGCTCGTCACTTAGGGAGGGCGAGCAGTACTTC.

By proportion, this clone is medium-sized. This chain uses TRBV4-3 with TRBJ2-2, with 8 bases matching TRBD2. Unmatched junction bases numbered 7, after V lost 5 bases and J lost 5 bases. The V gene's germline CDR1 is LGHNA and CDR2 YSLEER. This CDR3 has 15 residues. The CDR3 reads CASSWRAGETGELFF. Written as DNA, the CDR3 is TGCGCCAGCAGCTGGCGAGCGGGGGAAACCGGGGAGCTGTTTTTT.

The chain carries TRBV4-2 and TRBJ2-1; 14 bases match TRBD2. V lost 7 bases, J lost 8 bases, and 7 bases stayed unmatched. Germline lookup yields CDR1 LGHNA and CDR2 YNFKEQ. The CDR3 covers 15 residues. CDR3 DNA: TGTGCCAGCAACCGGCCGGGACTAGCGGGAGATGAGCAGTTCTTC. Translating it yields CASNRPGLAGDEQFF.

This chain links TRBV4-1 with TRBJ1-6; the D gene is possibly TRBD1 (5 bases). This CDR3 region has 17 residues. CDR1 is MGHRA, CDR2 YSYEKL, per germline. Trimming pared 1 base from V and 2 bases from J, leaving 12 bases between. CDR3 protein: CASSQVGGLTYNSPLHF. CDR3 nucleotide sequence: TGCGCCAGCAGCCAAGTCGGGGGTTTGACCTATAATTCACCCCTCCACTTT.

The rearrangement links TRBV5-6 to TRBJ1-2; a possible D gene is TRBD1 (5 bases). Trimming stripped 7 bases from V and 2 bases from J, with 15 bases between. Germline V gene sequence: CDR1 SGHDT, CDR2 YYEEEE. The CDR3 extends over 14 amino acids. CDR3 residues: CASSVGWGNYGYTF. In nucleotides, the CDR3 is TGTGCCAGCTCTGTAGGGTGGGGGAACTATGGCTACACCTTC.